These 8 T cell receptor beta chains were all obtained from the same sample, sequenced in a study of regulatory T cells in long-lasting Graves disease. Regarding time point: newly diagnosed GD, antithyroid drugs for less than 3 months. PBMCs provided the RNA from which the TCR library was made. The authors built TCR beta libraries using iRepertoire HTBI primers and Arm-PCR of CDR3 regions. MiXCR, run by TCRdb on the multiplex PCR reads, gives a single entry per CDR3 protein. The repertoire has a few hundred thousand distinct CDR3 sequences, just over 20% of them found once; the top ten carry approximately 15%. The sample here was peripheral blood mononuclear cells (PBMCs), taken at new diagnosis, from a patient treated with antithyroid drugs. These receptors came from a female donor with Graves disease.

This clonotype was counted ten times or more. V and J are TRBV5-4 and TRBJ1-1; D is undetermined. The ends were cut back, 10 bases at V and 6 bases at J, with 19 bases in the middle. Germline V gives CDR1 SGHNT, CDR2 YYREEE (reference sequence). The CDR3 spans 13 residues. CDR3 DNA sequence: TGTGCCGGGAGCCGCAGCGCGACCCCTGAAGCTTTCTTT. It is translated as CAGSRSATPEAFF.

This clonotype was recorded at least ten times. The CDR3 region has the DNA TGTGCCAGCAGCTTCCGACTAGCGGGGATCAATGAGCAGTTCTTC. This codes for CASSFRLAGINEQFF. The chain has TRBV5-6 and TRBJ2-1, with TRBD2 matching over 11 bases. The CDR3 runs to 15 residues. Trimming removed 2 bases from V and 6 bases from J; junction bases left unmatched: 4. Per the germline V gene, CDR1 is SGHDT and CDR2 is YYEEEE.

About this clonotype: This may be a read error, as it is one base from a much larger clone. The chain combines TRBV2 with TRBJ1-1; D might be TRBD1 (6 bases). This CDR3 spans 15 amino acids. Per germline, CDR1 SNHLY and CDR2 FYNNEI. Trimming cost V 7 bases and J 1 base, with 16 bases left between them. In DNA, the CDR3 is TGTGCCAGCATGAGACGGGGGGCGCGGAACACTGAAGCTTTCTTT. Translation gives CASMRRGARNTEAFF.

Ten or more counts support this clonotype. CDR3 in amino acids: CASSYIVGSGNTIYF. In nucleotides, the CDR3 is TGTGCCAGCAGTTACATCGTGGGCTCTGGAAACACCATATATTTT. The chain is built from TRBV5-5 and TRBJ1-3; D unclear. The germline CDR1 and CDR2 sequences are SGHKS and YYEKEE (reference sequence). Deletions cut 5 bases from V and 0 bases from J, with 12 bases between. This CDR3 has 15 amino acids.

This clonotype occurred many times. The chain is built from TRBV19 and TRBJ2-5; TRBD1 is a possible D gene (5 bases). This CDR3 has 15 residues. With 4 bases removed from V and 1 base from J, the gap between germline ends came to 13 bases. Germline V gene data show CDR1 as LNHDA and CDR2 as SQIVND (reference sequence). The CDR3 region has the DNA TGTGCCAGTAGTACCCGACAGAAAACCCAAGAGACCCAGTACTTC. Translating gives CASSTRQKTQETQYF. Looking up the rest from reference TRBV19 and TRBJ2-5 gives the full variable domain: DGGITQSPKYLFRKEGQNVTLSCEQNLNHDAMYWYRQDPGQGLRLIYYSQIVNDFQKGDIAEGYSVSREKKESFPLTVTSAQKNPTAFYLCASSTRQKTQETQYFGPGTRLLVL.

This clonotype was seen ten or more times. This rearrangement joins TRBV20-1 to TRBJ2-7; 8 nucleotides match TRBD1. Trimming took 6 bases from V and 3 from J; bases not matched to a gene: 7. CDR1 DFQATT and CDR2 SNEGSKA come from the germline V gene (reference sequence). The CDR3 runs to 13 residues. The CDR3 sequence: CSAPRDRRYEQYF. In nucleotides, the CDR3 is TGCAGTGCACCCAGGGACAGGCGCTACGAGCAGTACTTC.

The table lists this clonotype with many counts. This rearrangement joins TRBV20-1 to TRBJ1-2; possibly TRBD1 for D (6 bases). CDR1 is DFQATT, CDR2 SNEGSKA, per germline (reference sequence). V dropped 0 bases and J dropped 1 base, with 9 bases sitting between them. This CDR3 contains 14 residues. As DNA, the CDR3 is TGCAGTGCTAGAGACAGGGGTATTAACTATGGCTACACCTTC. It is translated as CSARDRGINYGYTF.

This clonotype was counted many times. This chain joins TRBV20-1 and TRBJ2-7; D may be TRBD1 (6 bases). Trimming removed 5 bases at V and 2 bases at J, with 13 bases between. CDR3 size: 13 residues. Germline V gives CDR1 DFQATT, CDR2 SNEGSKA (reference sequence). The DNA of the CDR3 is TGCAGTGCTCTTGAAACAGGGACCTACGAGCAGTACTTC. Encoded protein: CSALETGTYEQYF.